Shown below are 3 T cell receptor beta chains from a single sample sequenced in a study of T cells in Graves' hyperthyroidism and ophthalmopathy. Amplified regions were TCR beta CDR3 sequences from RNA transcripts. Carried out on the TCR CDR3, a first-round RT-PCR used the HTBI primer set. TCRdb re-called the multiplex PCR reads with MiXCR, one entry per CDR3 protein. The table lists 400,000 to 550,000 distinct CDR3 sequences, approximately 25% of them singletons, with over 9% in the top ten. The sequenced sample was blood. Source of these receptors: a woman in her twenties or thirties with Graves' ophthalmopathy.

This clonotype was counted at least ten times. J is TRBJ1-1 and V is TRBV15, with D perhaps TRBD1 (6 bases). Germline CDR1 is LNHNV and CDR2 is YYDKDF (reference sequence). CDR3 length equals 15 residues. The V end was cut by 0 bases, the J end by 6 bases, with 14 bases between. CDR3 nucleotide sequence: TGTGCCACCAGCAGAGAAGGAAGGGGGGCCTCTGAAGCTTTCTTT. This gives the protein CATSREGRGASEAFF.

This clonotype was seen only a few times. V gene TRBV6-1 combines with J gene TRBJ2-7, with TRBD2 identical over 7 bases. Germline V gene data show CDR1 as MNHNS and CDR2 as SASEGT. Losses at the gene ends were 7 bases for V and 2 bases for J; bases not matched to a gene: 11. This CDR3 has 15 residues. CDR3 residues: CASTDREDVTYEQYF. CDR3 in DNA: TGTGCCAGCACTGACCGGGAGGACGTGACCTACGAGCAGTACTTC.

This clonotype was seen many times. The chain has TRBV18 and TRBJ1-1; D is ambiguous. The CDR3 consists of 12 residues. Between the trimmed V and J ends, which lost 0 bases and 5 bases, there was a span of 4 bases. Germline V CDR1 and CDR2: KGHSH, LQKENI. The CDR3 is CASSPPETEAFF. CDR3 bases: TGTGCCAGCTCACCACCGGAAACTGAAGCTTTCTTT.